Listed below are T cell receptor beta chains from one sample, sequenced in a study of cytomegalovirus exposure and HLA in healthy donors. Assay used: immunoSEQ multiplex PCR; TCRdb lists only in-frame clones, some missing. The sample holds around 300,000 clones, roughly 70% seen once. The material sequenced was PBMCs. These receptors were obtained from a female donor in good health and CMV-seronegative. The CDR3 runs from the conserved cysteine through the conserved F or W. The D gene is left open where the match is weak. Rows may omit the clone size; those that give it use once, few, many or a size class.

clone_size j_call cdr3_length d_call v_call cdr3_nt cdr3_aa
NA TRBJ2-1 16 NA TRBV30 TGTGCCTGGAGTGTAGGTGGGCGGGGAACCTACAATGAGCAGTTCTTC CAWSVGGRGTYNEQFF
few TRBJ2-2 15 TRBD1 TRBV5-1 TGCGCCAGCAGCATGAAACAGGGGGCGAACGGGGAGCTGTTTTTT CASSMKQGANGELFF
NA TRBJ2-7 13 TRBD2 TRBV4-1 TGCGCCAGCAGCCAAGGCGGGAGCTACGAGCAGTACTTC CASSQGGSYEQYF
NA TRBJ2-1 19 NA TRBV5-1 TGCGCCAGCAGCCTCCCGGCGGCAGGGCCGCAGGCGATATCGAGTGAGCAGTTCTTC CASSLPAAGPQAISSEQFF
NA TRBJ2-3 15 NA TRBV11-1 TGTGCCAGCAGCTTACCTCTTAGCAGCACAGATACGCAGTATTTT CASSLPLSSTDTQYF
NA TRBJ2-5 14 NA TRBV11-2 TGTGCCAGCAGCTTAGGCAGGATACAAGAGACCCAGTACTTC CASSLGRIQETQYF
NA TRBJ2-5 13 NA TRBV21-1 TGTGCCAGCAGCGCCCAGCTCCAGGGGACCCAGTACTTC CASSAQLQGTQYF
once TRBJ2-7 15 NA TRBV11-2 TGTGCCAGCAGCCCCCTCCGGGGGGCGGTCGTCGAGCAGTACTTC CASSPLRGAVVEQYF
NA TRBJ2-7 16 TRBD1 TRBV11-2 TGTGCCAGCAGACAGACCGGGACAGGGGGCGCCTACGAGCAGTACTTC CASRQTGTGGAYEQYF
NA TRBJ2-3 14 NA TRBV5-8 TGTGCCAGCAGCTTGGCGCAGGCCACAGATACGCAGTATTTT CASSLAQATDTQYF
NA TRBJ2-1 16 TRBD2 TRBV15 TGTGCCACCAGCCCCACGAGCGGGGCCTCCTACAATGAGCAGTTCTTC CATSPTSGASYNEQFF
NA TRBJ2-3 16 TRBD2 TRBV5-1 TGCGCCAGCAGCTTGGTTCCCAGCGGGAGAACAGATACGCAGTATTTT CASSLVPSGRTDTQYF
NA TRBJ1-1 17 NA TRBV9 TGTGCCAGCAGCGTAGGAGGTTTTGGGGCTAGGAACACTGAAGCTTTCTTT CASSVGGFGARNTEAFF
NA TRBJ1-1 15 TRBD1 TRBV10-3 TGTGCCATCAGTGAAGCAACAGGGGGGTGGACTGAAGCTTTCTTT CAISEATGGWTEAFF
NA TRBJ2-1 12 TRBD2 TRBV6-5 TGTGCCAGCAGACCCGTAGCGGGGAAGCAGTTCTTC CASRPVAGKQFF
NA TRBJ2-7 14 TRBD2 TRBV11-2 TGTGCCAGCAGCTTGTGGACTAGCTCCTACGAGCAGTACTTC CASSLWTSSYEQYF
few TRBJ2-7 14 TRBD2 TRBV27 TGTGCCAGCAGTCTCCGGGGGGGGGCCTACGAGCAGTACTTC CASSLRGGAYEQYF
NA TRBJ2-7 15 TRBD2 TRBV6-1 TGTGCCAGCAGTGAAATGGCGGGAGAGGAGCACGAGCAGTACTTC CASSEMAGEEHEQYF
NA TRBJ2-2 18 TRBD2 TRBV19 TGTGCCAGTAGTACTGGACTAGCGGGAGGGCCGAGGGCCGGGGAGCTGTTTTTT CASSTGLAGGPRAGELFF
NA TRBJ2-1 16 TRBD2 TRBV7-7 TGTGCCAGCAGCCATCGTCCTGGGACTAGGTCCAATGAGCAGTTCTTC CASSHRPGTRSNEQFF
NA TRBJ2-5 15 TRBD1 TRBV9 TGTGCCAGCAGCGTAAGGACAGGCGAATGGGAGACCCAGTACTTC CASSVRTGEWETQYF
NA TRBJ2-5 15 TRBD2 TRBV30 TGTGCCTGGAGTATTTTAGCGGGAGCAGAAGAGACCCAGTACTTC CAWSILAGAEETQYF
NA TRBJ2-7 14 TRBD2 TRBV23-1 TGCGCCAGCAGTCTACCCGGGGAGGGCTGGGAGCAGTACTTC CASSLPGEGWEQYF
NA TRBJ1-1 15 TRBD1 TRBV19 TGTGCCAGTATTCTCGCCCCAGGGGGGATAACTGAAGCTTTCTTT CASILAPGGITEAFF
NA TRBJ2-7 15 NA TRBV12-2 TGTGCAAGTCGCTTAACCTTTATAGCCGCCTACGAGCAGTACTTC CASRLTFIAAYEQYF
NA TRBJ2-7 16 TRBD2 TRBV5-6 TGTGCCAGCAGCCCAAAAAGGGTTAGCGGGGCCTACGAGCAGTACTTC CASSPKRVSGAYEQYF
few TRBJ2-1 13 NA TRBV27 TGTGCCAGCAGTTTATACCATAGTAATGAGCAGTTCTTC CASSLYHSNEQFF
NA TRBJ1-1 11 NA TRBV2 TGTGCCAGCAGTCCCGGGGAGCGAGCTTTCTTT CASSPGERAFF
NA TRBJ2-3 17 NA TRBV7-2 TGTGCCAGCAGCTTAGGAGGTCTGCAATTTAGCACAGATACGCAGTATTTT CASSLGGLQFSTDTQYF
NA TRBJ2-6 16 NA TRBV11-2 TGTGCCAGCAGCCCGACGGGTACCTCTGGGGCCAACGTCCTGACTTTC CASSPTGTSGANVLTF
NA TRBJ2-3 15 TRBD2 TRBV6-4 TGTGCCAGCAGTGAACTAGCGGGAGTAACAGATACGCAGTATTTT CASSELAGVTDTQYF
few TRBJ1-4 13 NA TRBV27 TGTGCCAGCAGTACTTACCGGACAGAAAAACTGTTTTTT CASSTYRTEKLFF
few TRBJ1-1 10 NA TRBV2 TGTGCCAGCATGGGGAGGGAAGCTTTCTTT CASMGREAFF
NA TRBJ1-5 16 NA TRBV7-8 TGTGCCAGCAGCTTCAGGACAGACAGTAGCAATCAGCCCCAGCATTTT CASSFRTDSSNQPQHF
few TRBJ2-7 15 TRBD1 TRBV5-4 TGTGCCAGCAGCTTGACAGGGGCGAGCTCCTACGAGCAGTACTTC CASSLTGASSYEQYF
NA TRBJ2-1 14 NA TRBV11-2 TGTGCCAGCAGCTTAACCATCGGGTACGATGAGCAGTTCTTC CASSLTIGYDEQFF
NA TRBJ1-5 15 TRBD1 TRBV27 TGTGCCAGCAGTTTGGTACAGGGGACTAATCAGCCCCAGCATTTT CASSLVQGTNQPQHF
NA TRBJ2-1 18 NA TRBV7-2 TGTGCCAGCAGCTTATCACCCCGAGCGGGTAAATCCTACAATGAGCAGTTCTTC CASSLSPRAGKSYNEQFF
NA TRBJ1-2 16 NA TRBV9 TGTGCCAGCAGCGTAGCCCGGCAGGGATTGGACTATGGCTACACCTTC CASSVARQGLDYGYTF
once TRBJ2-5 16 TRBD2 TRBV7-9 TGTGCCAGCAGTTTCCAGCTAGCGGGAGGGGGAGAGACCCAGTACTTC CASSFQLAGGGETQYF
NA TRBJ2-3 12 NA TRBV7-6 TGTGCCAGCAGCCGGTTGGTCGATACGCAGTATTTT CASSRLVDTQYF